This TCR gamma chain was sequenced for a study of gamma-delta T cells after stem cell transplantation. The length of the CDR3 is 21 residues. Germline V lookup: CDR1 GITISATS, CDR2 ISYDGTV (reference sequence). TCRdb re-processed the RT-PCR reads via CATT. The sample has 1,500 to 2,000 gamma-chain clones; around 3.5% are singletons. Worth noting for this clone: At one end, the junction sequence differs from germline, possibly due to a read error.

V and J are TRGV9 and TRGJP. The clonotype comes from a human donor. It is not recorded whose cells these are; they may come from a transplant donor. The source material was gamma-delta T cells. The CDR3 coding sequence is TGTGCCTTGTGGGAGGTGCAAGAGCCAGTCCAGCAAAAGTTGGGCAAAAAAATCAAGGTATTT. Protein product: CALWEVQEPVQQKLGKKIKVF.